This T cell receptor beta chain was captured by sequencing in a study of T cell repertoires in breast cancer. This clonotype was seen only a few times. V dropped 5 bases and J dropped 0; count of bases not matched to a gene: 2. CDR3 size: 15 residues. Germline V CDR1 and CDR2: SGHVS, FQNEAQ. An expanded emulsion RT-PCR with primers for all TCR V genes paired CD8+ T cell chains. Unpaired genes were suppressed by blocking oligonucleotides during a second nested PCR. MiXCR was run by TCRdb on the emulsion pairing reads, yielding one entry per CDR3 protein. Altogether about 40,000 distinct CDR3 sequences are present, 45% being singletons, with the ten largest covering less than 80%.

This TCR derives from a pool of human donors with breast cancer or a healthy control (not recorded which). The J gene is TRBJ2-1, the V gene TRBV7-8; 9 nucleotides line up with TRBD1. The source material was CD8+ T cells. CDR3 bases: TGTGCCAGCAGCCCGGGACAGGGCTCCTACAATGAGCAGTTCTTC. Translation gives CASSPGQGSYNEQFF.